This TCR beta chain was observed in a study of PD-1 blockade in classical Hodgkin lymphoma (dated by TCRdb to 2018 to 2021). Broadly, across the study: Nivolumab dosing was 3 mg/kg intravenously every 2 weeks, continuing until either disease progression or unacceptable toxicity. To define a peripheral blood immune signature of response to PD-1 blockade in classical Hodgkin lymphoma, the study combined TCR beta sequencing with CyTOF.

The sample's time point, from its label and the paper: cycle 1 day 1 (C1D1), immediately before nivolumab initiation. Relapse after autologous stem cell transplantation had occurred in all trial patients, and cohorts A, B and C were distinguished by prior brentuximab vedotin exposure. A total of approximately 51 patients with relapsed/refractory classical Hodgkin lymphoma made up the trial cohort, and each patient's best overall response was complete response, partial response or progressive disease. Single-agent nivolumab was administered to trial patients in the multi-cohort phase II CheckMate 205 trial. Best overall response was determined by an independent review committee according to the 2007 International Working Group response criteria. Trial PBMCs were collected immediately before nivolumab initiation (C1D1) and during therapy at cycle 2 day 1 and cycle 4 day 1. Peripheral blood was collected in 8 mL Vacutainer Cell Preparation Tubes, from which PBMCs were isolated by centrifugation and then cryopreserved.

Counted from cysteine to phenylalanine, this CDR3 has 15 amino acids. Of the read, only the CDR3 DNA is kept; its 45 bases are in frame from base 1. CDR1 and CDR2, per the germline V gene (reference sequence), are LNHNV and YYDKDF. As concerns this clone: Its antigen target is currently unknown. The input lacks base qualities; no much larger clone sits a single base away.

Genomic DNA was isolated using the Qiagen DNeasy kit from unsorted PBMCs as well as from negatively selected CD4+ and CD8+ fractions. TCR beta CDR3 regions were subjected to amplification by immunoSEQ multiplex PCR with primers that anneal to V and J segments. Amplification bias was minimized using a synthetic immune receptor repertoire, and residual bias was removed computationally after sequencing. In the original analysis: Custom Python scripts were used to quantify repertoire diversity as the Shannon entropy index. Unsorted, CD4+ and CD8+ repertoires were examined separately, except in combined analyses, for which CD4+ and CD8+ sequences were merged in silico. Clonal expansion was defined as a frequency increase of at least 2-fold after treatment compared with C1D1, and clones undetected at baseline were assigned a pseudocount of 0.5. Singleton clones were defined as clones with 0 or 1 copy at C1D1, and non-singleton clones were defined as clones with 2 or more copies. Clones expanded in unsorted samples were annotated as CD4+, CD8+ or unknown by matching protein sequences in sorted samples from the same patient. Wilcoxon tests on paired samples were used to test diversity changes from C1D1 to C4D1. Here the immuneACCESS table is served through TCRdb, limited to in-frame sequences with V and J called. Missing clones are a known gap in these copies; in checked studies unresolved V genes cover under half, and the rest lacks a known reason. V and J calls and clone size are copied from that table; D and trimming were computed from the DNA. The sample contains tens of thousands of clones, around 90% of them found a single time. 9.7% of the sample is in the top ten clones.

What the work shows at the level of the full study, not this receptor alone: The study was limited to a single clinical trial cohort, and causes of repertoire differences, possibly disease activity or prior therapy, remained undefined. By C4D1, a significant rise was seen in CD4+ TCR diversity but not in CD8+ TCR diversity (p=0.0027 vs p=0.16), and the rise was most apparent among complete responders (p=0.02). Newly diagnosed patients were reported to have lower baseline TCR diversity than healthy donors, and relapsed/refractory patients were reported to have lower baseline TCR diversity still. Patients starting nivolumab less than 1 year after ASCT had lower diversity and were excluded from later analyses to avoid confounding by immune reconstitution. Baseline diversity similar to that of newly diagnosed patients was observed in trial patients achieving complete response, whereas significantly lower diversity was observed in partial responders and progressors.

The chain was built from TRBV15 and TRBJ2-5, with an unclear D gene assignment. The end of the DNA is better explained by TRBJ2-7, so the J call may be wrong. This sample comprised peripheral blood mononuclear cells (PBMCs), obtained at baseline. This sequence originates from a human donor with classical Hodgkin lymphoma. Read as DNA, the sequence is TGTGCCACCAGCAGAGACCCCAGTATCTCCTACGAGCAGTACTTC. This encodes CATSRDPSISYEQYF.